This T cell receptor (beta chain) was retrieved from a study of shared clonotypes between healthy human individuals. Splitting the CD4+ cells yielded a CD45RA+ naive subset and a CD45RA-negative memory subset. Germline loops: CDR1 LGHNA, CDR2 YNFKEQ. CDR3 length equals 14 residues. Trimming cost V 4 bases and J 7 bases; bases outside gene matches: 7. Assay used: immunoSEQ multiplex PCR; TCRdb lists only in-frame clones, some missing. The data contain about 2.3 million clones, around 93% of them seen just once; the ten biggest clones take up around 0.38%. Findings and limits, study-wide: Among non-shared clonotypes, generation probabilities were lower than among those shared by all four donors.

With respect to this clone: As yet, its antigen is unknown.

The source is a man aged 18 to 35 in good health. Some clones in this sample may be carry-over from other donors' samples. Input material: naive CD4+ T cells from PBMCs. The subset denotes: CD45RA+ positively selected. The genes are TRBV4-2 and TRBJ2-7; 10 positions match TRBD1. The CDR3 spells CASSLGQGGREQYF. The CDR3 coding sequence is TGTGCCAGCAGCCTCGGACAGGGGGGGAGAGAGCAGTACTTC.